This T cell receptor (beta chain) was retrieved from a study of blood T cell repertoires in COVID-19. This CDR3 region has 19 residues. Some clones are missing from TCRdb's copy, which holds only in-frame ones; the method was immunoSEQ multiplex PCR. The profile shows roughly 400,000 clones, less than 95% of them singletons. The source of this sequence is a man between 18 and 35 years old who had recovered from COVID-19. Sequenced input: PBMCs or T cells enriched from blood (not recorded which). The chain combines TRBV7-5 with TRBJ2-3; the tabulated D call, TRBD2, remains unverified against the DNA. TRBV7-5 is a documented pseudogene. DNA for the CDR3: TGTGTCAGAAGCTATCCCCCCGGGACTAGCGGGCAAATCACAGATACGCAGTATTTT. Protein: CVRSYPPGTSGQITDTQYF.